This T cell receptor beta chain appears in the sequencing data of a study of T-cell memory formation after mild COVID-19. This CDR3 is 15 amino acids long. Trimming took 5 bases from V and 0 from J, leaving 13 bases between them. Per germline, CDR1 SGHTA and CDR2 FQGNSA. The study, taken as a whole, reports: Within pre-infection memory, some responding clones were found, suggesting cross-reactive memory joined. CD4+ contracting clones lay mainly in CM and EM, CD8+ ones in EMRA. Later expanders leaned CD4+, whereas day 15 to 85 contracting clones were balanced CD4/CD8.

TCRalpha and TCRbeta libraries used 5'RACE with constant-segment primers and UMIs. TCRdb recomputed calls from the 5' RACE reads with MiXCR, one row per CDR3 protein. The sample holds 450,000 to 650,000 distinct CDR3 sequences, roughly 20% seen once. This clonotype was counted only a few times. Its antigen is currently unknown. Specimen: PBMCs or a T cell subset sorted from them (not recorded which). The sequence came from an adult woman who had mild COVID-19 (a few samples of this study predate the infection). Cell type and time point are not known. The rearrangement joins TRBV7-2 to TRBJ1-1; D is possibly TRBD1 (5 bases). The CDR3 sequence is CASSLGRKLNTEAFF. Here the CDR3 DNA reads TGTGCCAGCAGCCTGGGGCGTAAACTGAACACTGAAGCTTTCTTT.